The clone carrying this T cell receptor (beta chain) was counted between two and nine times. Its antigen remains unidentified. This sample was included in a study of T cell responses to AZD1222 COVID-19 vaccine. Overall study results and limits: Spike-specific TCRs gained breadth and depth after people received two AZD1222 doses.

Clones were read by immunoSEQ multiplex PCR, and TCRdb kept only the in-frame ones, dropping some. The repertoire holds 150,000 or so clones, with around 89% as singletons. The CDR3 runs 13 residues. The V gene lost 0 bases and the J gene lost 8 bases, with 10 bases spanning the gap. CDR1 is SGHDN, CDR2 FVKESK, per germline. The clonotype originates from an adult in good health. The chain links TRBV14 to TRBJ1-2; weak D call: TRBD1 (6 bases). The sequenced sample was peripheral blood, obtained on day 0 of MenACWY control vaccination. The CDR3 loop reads CASSQDRGRGYTF. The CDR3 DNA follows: TGTGCCAGCAGCCAAGATCGGGGGCGCGGCTACACCTTC.